This paragraph covers one T cell receptor (beta chain) sequence. Its target is unknown. The CDR3 sequence is 14 residues long. Germline V gene lookup returns CDR1 SGHKS and CDR2 YYEKEE (reference sequence). The V end was cut by 3 bases, the J end by 1 base, with 11 bases between. The data are from a study of shared clonotypes between healthy human individuals. Overall study: In total, the donors were a couple of women and three men aged 18 to 49. Each donor's CD8 memory used one plate, CD8 naive two, each CD4 subset three.

General study findings and limits: Naive subsets tended to show greater estimated richness than memory subsets.

The genomic DNA of each subset was split evenly across several immunoSEQ plates. Sequencing was performed with immunoSEQ multiplex PCR; in TCRdb, only in-frame clones are kept and a portion is missing. The sample lists approximately 2,000,000 clones, over 85% occurring once. Cells designated naive CD8 were CD45RO-negative and were positively selected for CCR7, with terminally differentiated effector memory CD45RA+ cells excluded. The sequenced material came from naive CD8+ T cells from PBMCs. The gene calls are TRBV5-5 and TRBJ2-7; no reliable D call. The receptor's source is a man younger than 35 in good health. Some clones in this sample may be carry-over from other donors' samples. CDR3 nucleotide sequence: TGTGCCAGCAGCTATAGGACGGGTTCCTACGAGCAGTACTTC. Residues: CASSYRTGSYEQYF.